This entry lists 32 T cell receptor beta chains sequenced from one sample in a study of T cell changes during pregnancy in multiple sclerosis. This table comes from immunoSEQ multiplex PCR, and its TCRdb copy is limited to in-frame clones, with some not included. The sample holds 55,000 to 65,000 clones, roughly 90% seen once. Sequenced material: peripheral blood, taken in the second trimester of pregnancy. Source of these receptors: a female donor with multiple sclerosis, enrolled in a pregnancy study.

This clone rates as medium-sized. The V gene is TRBV6-6, the J gene TRBJ2-7, with a weak D call TRBD1 (5 bases). The germline V gene has CDR1 MNHNY and CDR2 SVGAGI (reference sequence). The CDR3 spans 15 residues. V was clipped by 0 bases and J by 3 bases, with 12 bases between them. CDR3 in DNA: TGTGCCAGCAGTTACTCCTTCGACAGAGACTACGAGCAGTACTTC. Its translation is CASSYSFDRDYEQYF.

The CDR3 reads CASSPGLAGAETQYF. The CDR3 bases are TGTGCCAGCTCACCGGGACTAGCGGGAGCCGAGACCCAGTACTTC. The gene calls are TRBV18 and TRBJ2-5; TRBD2 matches 14 bases. Looked up from germline, CDR1 is KGHSH and CDR2 is LQKENI. This CDR3 has 15 residues. Losses at the gene ends were 3 bases for V and 5 bases for J; bases not matched to a gene: 2.

The chain is built from TRBV5-1 and TRBJ2-6; tentative D call: TRBD1 (6 bases). Germline CDR1 reads SGHRS; CDR2 reads YFSETQ. This CDR3 contains 16 residues. Trimming took off 0 bases at V and 2 bases at J, with 9 bases between the two ends. The DNA of the CDR3 is TGCGCCAGCAGCTTGGATGCAGGGGCTGGGGCCAACGTCCTGACTTTC. It yields the protein CASSLDAGAGANVLTF.

The V call is TRBV11-3, the J call TRBJ1-1; D unclear. The length of the CDR3 is 13 residues. V gave up 2 bases and J gave up 1 base, with 5 bases separating them. Germline CDR1 reads SGHNT; CDR2 reads YENEEA. The CDR3: CASSLRGNTEAFF. CDR3 DNA sequence: TGTGCCAGCAGCTTACGGGGGAACACTGAAGCTTTCTTT.

V gene TRBV6-6 combines with J gene TRBJ2-1; 13 bases match TRBD2. In germline, CDR1 is MNHNY, CDR2 SVGAGI (reference sequence). CDR3 length: 15 residues. The J segment lost 5 bases and the V segment lost 6 bases, leaving 4 bases of the junction unmatched. CDR3 sequence: CASSRTSGRNNEQFF. The CDR3 DNA is TGTGCCAGCAGCCGGACTAGCGGGAGAAACAATGAGCAGTTCTTC.

The chain links TRBV5-1 to TRBJ2-7, with 7 bases lining up with TRBD1. CDR1 is SGHRS, CDR2 YFSETQ, per germline. V dropped 6 bases and J dropped 6; count of bases not matched to a gene: 3. The CDR3 has 11 residues. CDR3 DNA sequence: TGCGCCAGCACCCCAGGGGGCGAGCAGTACTTC. Protein sequence: CASTPGGEQYF.

The gene calls are TRBV5-4 and TRBJ1-4; a weak D match, TRBD1 (6 bases). Trimming pared 4 bases from V and 2 bases from J, leaving 15 bases between. Looked up from germline, CDR1 is SGHNT and CDR2 is YYREEE (reference sequence). The CDR3 has 16 residues. The CDR3 region is CASSHRGRGTNEKLFF. CDR3 nucleotide sequence: TGTGCCAGCAGCCATCGGGGGAGGGGGACTAATGAAAAACTGTTTTTT.

The chain couples TRBV29-1 to TRBJ1-2; D gene uncertain. Trimming took off 3 bases at V and 4 bases at J, with 12 bases between the two ends. The CDR3 covers 13 residues. The germline CDR1 and CDR2 sequences are SQVTM and ANQGSEA. The CDR3, as DNA: TGCAGCGTTGACGTGGCAGCAGGCTATGGCTACACCTTC. It specifies CSVDVAAGYGYTF.

This sequence joins TRBV29-1 and TRBJ2-5; TRBD1 agrees at 10 bases. The CDR3 length is 12 residues. Germline V gene sequence: CDR1 SQVTM, CDR2 ANQGSEA. Losses at the gene ends were 6 bases for V and 7 bases for J; bases not matched to a gene: 5. The CDR3 sequence: CSVTTGGGTQYF. The CDR3 DNA reads TGCAGCGTCACGACAGGGGGCGGGACCCAGTACTTC.

V gene TRBV7-2 combines with J gene TRBJ1-2, with a possible D match to TRBD1 (6 bases). This CDR3 region has 15 residues. V lost 5 bases and J lost 4, with 17 bases in between. Germline V gene lookup returns CDR1 SGHTA and CDR2 FQGNSA. The DNA of the CDR3 is TGTGCCAGCAGCCAGCGGGGGGCTGTGGGCTATGGCTACACCTTC. Translating it yields CASSQRGAVGYGYTF.

This chain connects TRBV10-2 to TRBJ2-7; 8 bases align to TRBD1. Looked up from germline, CDR1 is WSHSY and CDR2 is SAAADI. CDR3 length equals 17 residues. Trimming removed 3 bases from V and 2 bases from J; junction bases left unmatched: 12. The CDR3 is CASSERGQGYLAYEQYF. CDR3 bases: TGCGCCAGCAGTGAACGTGGACAGGGATACCTGGCCTACGAGCAGTACTTC.

The sample holds a few counts of this clone. The J gene is TRBJ1-2, the V gene TRBV5-4; D unclear. There are 15 residues in the CDR3. CDR1 and CDR2 from the germline V gene are SGHNT and YYREEE (reference sequence). V was cut by 2 bases and J by 3 bases, with 14 bases left in between. The CDR3 DNA reads as TGTGCCAGCAGCTTCCAGGCACGTAGAGACTATGGCTACACCTTC. This sequence encodes CASSFQARRDYGYTF.

Here the CDR3 DNA reads TGTGCCATCAGTGACCCCGGGACTAGCGGGAGCAGATACAATGAGCAGTTCTTC. Translated: CAISDPGTSGSRYNEQFF. The rearrangement joins TRBV10-3 to TRBJ2-1; 14 bases align to TRBD2. Germline assignment: CDR1 ENHRY and CDR2 SYGVKD. The CDR3 has 18 amino acids. J lost 4 bases, V lost 3 bases, and 8 bases had no gene match.

J is TRBJ2-5 and V is TRBV2, with D perhaps matching TRBD1 (6 bases). The CDR3 is 13 amino acids. CDR1 and CDR2 from the germline V gene are SNHLY and FYNNEI. Between the trimmed V and J ends, which lost 5 bases and 1 base, there was a span of 8 bases. The CDR3 loop reads CASSWDIQETQYF. CDR3 nucleotide sequence: TGTGCCAGCAGTTGGGACATCCAAGAGACCCAGTACTTC.

The rearrangement joins TRBV7-8 to TRBJ2-2; D is possibly TRBD2 (6 bases). V shed 0 bases and J shed 5 bases, with 19 bases lying between them. Germline V gene sequence: CDR1 SGHVS, CDR2 FQNEAQ. CDR3 length: 18 amino acids. In DNA form, the CDR3 reads TGTGCCAGCAGCTTAGCGGGGAGGAGACCACGTTCTACCGGGGAGCTGTTTTTT. Its protein is CASSLAGRRPRSTGELFF.

The J gene is TRBJ2-1, the V gene TRBV7-2, with 11 nucleotides matching TRBD2. The CDR3 covers 18 residues. Germline CDR1 and CDR2: SGHTA and FQGNSA. V was clipped by 5 bases and J by 5 bases; unmatched bases: 14. The CDR3 nucleotides read TGTGCCAGCAGCCGCTACCTCCCCGGGACTAGCGGTGACAATGAGCAGTTCTTC. Translating it yields CASSRYLPGTSGDNEQFF.

This clone was observed a handful of times. The V and J genes are TRBV7-3 and TRBJ2-1; 7 bases map to TRBD2. V lost 6 bases to trimming and J lost 2 bases; unmatched junction nucleotides: 22. Germline V gene lookup returns CDR1 SGHTA and CDR2 FQGTGA. This CDR3 is built from 20 residues. This CDR3 reads CASRSPLRTSQRQAYNEQFF. The CDR3 region has the DNA TGTGCCAGCAGGTCCCCACTTAGGACTAGTCAGCGACAAGCCTACAATGAGCAGTTCTTC.

The rearrangement joins TRBV7-3 to TRBJ2-2; the D gene is possibly TRBD2 (5 bases). The CDR3 runs 15 residues. Germline V CDR1 and CDR2: SGHTA, FQGTGA. Trimming took off 3 bases at V and 4 bases at J, with 12 bases between the two ends. In DNA, the CDR3 is TGTGCCAGCAGCTTTCGGCCTGGAGGCACCGGGGAGCTGTTTTTT. It encodes CASSFRPGGTGELFF.

The J gene is TRBJ2-2, the V gene TRBV29-1, with no clear D. The germline V gene encodes CDR1 SQVTM and CDR2 ANQGSEA. The CDR3 is made up of 14 amino acids. The V end lost 6 bases, the J end lost 0 bases, and 11 bases lay between the germline ends. The CDR3 bases are TGCAGCGTCGAGCGACGGGCGAACACCGGGGAGCTGTTTTTT. Translated: CSVERRANTGELFF.

V is TRBV5-1 and J is TRBJ2-5; D unclear. The V end lost 4 bases, the J end lost 1 base, and 8 bases lay between the germline ends. The CDR3 has 13 amino acids. The V gene's germline CDR1 is SGHRS and CDR2 YFSETQ. The CDR3 DNA follows: TGCGCCAGCAGCCGTAGCCTCCAAGAGACCCAGTACTTC. Its protein product is CASSRSLQETQYF. The variable domain in full, completed from reference TRBV5-1 and TRBJ2-5, reads KAGVTQTPRYLIKTRGQQVTLSCSPISGHRSVSWYQQTPGQGLQFLFEYFSETQRNKGNFPGRFSGRQFSNSRSEMNVSTLELGDSALYLCASSRSLQETQYFGPGTRLLVL.

The chain is built from TRBV5-1 and TRBJ2-3; D is perhaps TRBD2 (6 bases). CDR1 is SGHRS and CDR2 is YFSETQ in the germline V gene. This CDR3 contains 15 residues. Trimming cost V 5 bases and J 3 bases, with 16 bases left between them. The CDR3 DNA reads as TGCGCCAGCAGGGAGGGGACCGCTAATACAGATACGCAGTATTTT. Amino acids: CASREGTANTDTQYF.

This chain connects TRBV11-3 to TRBJ2-5, with no clear D. The germline CDR1 and CDR2 sequences are SGHNT and YENEEA. The CDR3 runs 13 residues. Trimming removed 0 bases at V and 2 bases at J, with 4 bases between. The CDR3 nucleotides are TGTGCCAGCAGCTTAGAGTATCAAGAGACCCAGTACTTC. Its protein product is CASSLEYQETQYF.

CDR3 sequence: CANSGRNEQFF. DNA of the CDR3: TGTGCCAACAGCGGGAGAAATGAGCAGTTCTTC. The chain employs TRBV2 and TRBJ2-1, with TRBD2 identical over 8 bases. V was clipped by 10 bases and J by 7 bases; unmatched bases: 3. The CDR3 loop spans 11 amino acids. In germline, CDR1 is SNHLY, CDR2 FYNNEI.

In its sample, this clone is medium-sized (0.01 to 0.1%). The chain is built from TRBV4-3 and TRBJ2-6, with unresolved D. The CDR3 runs to 17 residues. Trimming took off 1 base at V and 0 bases at J, with 10 bases between the two ends. Per germline, CDR1 LGHNA and CDR2 YSLEER. The CDR3 reads CASSQADTSSGANVLTF. The DNA of the CDR3 is TGCGCCAGCAGCCAAGCCGACACCAGCTCTGGGGCCAACGTCCTGACTTTC.

V is TRBV5-4 and J is TRBJ1-1; TRBD1 is a possible D gene (6 bases). Germline CDR1 reads SGHNT; CDR2 reads YYREEE (reference sequence). V gave up 2 bases and J gave up 1 base, with 6 bases separating them. This CDR3 comprises 13 residues. The CDR3 loop reads CASSLGGNTEAFF. The CDR3 DNA sequence: TGTGCCAGCAGCTTAGGGGGGAACACTGAAGCTTTCTTT.

This clone occurred once. The chain couples TRBV7-9 to TRBJ1-1; 9 nucleotides align to TRBD1. Trimming took 0 bases from V and 0 from J; bases not matched to a gene: 5. From germline, CDR1 is SEHNR and CDR2 FQNEAQ (reference sequence). There are 17 residues in the CDR3. The CDR3 DNA sequence: TGTGCCAGCAGCTTAGCGTGGGACAGGGCTATGAACACTGAAGCTTTCTTT. Translated, it gives CASSLAWDRAMNTEAFF.

Details on this clone: Other DNA variants within this sample encode the same CDR3. The V gene is TRBV6-1, the J gene TRBJ2-7; 10 bases align to TRBD2. There are 14 residues in the CDR3. Looked up from germline, CDR1 is MNHNS and CDR2 is SASEGT. V was clipped by 6 bases and J by 8 bases; unmatched bases: 10. CDR3 region: CASRDPSGRIQQYF. The DNA of the CDR3 is TGTGCCAGCAGGGACCCTAGCGGGAGAATCCAGCAGTACTTC.

The chain links TRBV29-1 to TRBJ2-3; perhaps TRBD2 as D (6 bases). Germline-derived CDR1 and CDR2 are SQVTM and ANQGSEA. The CDR3 consists of 12 residues. The germline V and J ends were trimmed by 0 bases and 8 bases, with 9 bases remaining between them. The CDR3 reads CSVEDRGVTQYF. The CDR3 coding sequence is TGCAGCGTTGAAGATCGCGGGGTTACGCAGTATTTT.

The table lists this clone with a count of one. The chain is built from TRBV30 and TRBJ1-1, with unresolved D. Trimming removed 2 bases from V and 0 bases from J, with 4 bases in between. The CDR3 consists of 12 residues. The V gene's germline CDR1 is GTSNPN and CDR2 SVGIG (reference sequence). This CDR3 is CAWSLVNTEAFF. CDR3 DNA: TGTGCCTGGAGTCTCGTGAACACTGAAGCTTTCTTT.

The chain has TRBV28 and TRBJ2-7; possible D gene TRBD1, 6 bases. With 6 bases removed from V and 4 bases from J, the gap between germline ends came to 16 bases. Germline V lookup: CDR1 MDHEN, CDR2 SYDVKM. The CDR3 consists of 14 residues. The CDR3 region has the DNA TGTGCCAGCAGCCCCCAGGGGAGAGCTTACGAGCAGTACTTC. This sequence encodes CASSPQGRAYEQYF.

V is TRBV9 and J is TRBJ2-5, with 8 bases identical to TRBD2. V was pared by 7 bases and J by 5 bases, with 16 bases of the junction left unmatched. The CDR3 is made up of 16 amino acids. Per germline, CDR1 SGDLS and CDR2 YYNGEE. The CDR3 loop reads CASASFLGGGTETQYF. CDR3 coding DNA: TGTGCCAGCGCCTCTTTCCTGGGCGGGGGGACGGAGACCCAGTACTTC.

The V gene is TRBV7-9, the J gene TRBJ2-3; D gene ambiguous. Germline CDR1 SEHNR, CDR2 FQNEAQ (reference sequence). CDR3 length: 14 amino acids. V was cut by 10 bases and J by 1 base, with 15 bases left in between. The CDR3 loop is CANGREVGTDTQYF. CDR3 nucleotides: TGTGCCAACGGTCGTGAAGTGGGCACAGATACGCAGTATTTT.